The clone carrying this TCR beta chain was counted a few times. The antigen is unknown. The data were taken from a study of cytomegalovirus exposure and HLA in healthy donors. As for the study in general: A prior analysis found more than 90 million unique TCR beta sequences from 170 million or so T cells. General study findings and limits: Researchers reported from a later analysis that most CMV-associated TCR beta chains appeared HLA-restricted. No immune exposure information besides CMV serostatus was available.

The CDR3 has 14 amino acids. Germline values: CDR1 SGDLS, CDR2 YYNGEE. Trimming removed 0 bases from V and 5 bases from J, with 11 bases in between. Primers for the PCR totalled 60 Vbeta and 13 Jbeta. Produced via immunoSEQ multiplex PCR; TCRdb's table is partial and in-frame only. In the table there are 83,000 or so clones, more than 80% of which are singletons. These donors counted as nominally healthy when sampled, but unrecorded immune exposures were likely. The V gene is TRBV9, the J gene TRBJ1-2, with D uncertain. Input material: PBMCs. The TCR was taken from a woman aged 30 to 39 in good health and CMV-seronegative. As DNA, the CDR3 is TGTGCCAGCAGCGTAGCCCTCGTCCAGTATGGCTACACCTTC. This sequence encodes CASSVALVQYGYTF.